Listed here are 2 T cell receptor beta chains from one sample, sequenced in a study of cytotoxic CD8 clonotypes in ibrutinib-treated CLL. Profiled with immunoSEQ multiplex PCR; TCRdb holds only in-frame clones, not every one. This sample carries roughly 130,000 clones, approximately 89% of them seen once, and the ten largest clones take under 14%. The material was PBMCs, obtained after 12 months of ibrutinib treatment. These receptors were collected from a human donor with chronic lymphocytic leukemia.

V gene TRBV27 combines with J gene TRBJ2-5, with 14 bases identical to TRBD2. Unmatched junction bases numbered 25, after V lost 6 bases and J lost 7 bases. This CDR3 is 21 amino acids long. CDR1 MNHEY and CDR2 SMNVEV come from the germline V gene (reference sequence). The CDR3 sequence: CASSQSPPGTSGSGRRGTQYF. CDR3 DNA: TGTGCCAGCAGCCAAAGCCCCCCCGGGACTAGCGGGAGTGGGCGGAGGGGGACCCAGTACTTC.

The J gene is TRBJ1-5, the V gene TRBV6-1; the D is unclear. The germline gives CDR1 MNHNS, CDR2 SASEGT. The CDR3 consists of 15 residues. V was cut by 5 bases and J by 6 bases, with 17 bases left in between. In nucleotides, the CDR3 is TGTGCCAGCAGTCCTCTGGGTGCACAAGGTCAGCCCCAGCATTTT. Its protein product is CASSPLGAQGQPQHF.